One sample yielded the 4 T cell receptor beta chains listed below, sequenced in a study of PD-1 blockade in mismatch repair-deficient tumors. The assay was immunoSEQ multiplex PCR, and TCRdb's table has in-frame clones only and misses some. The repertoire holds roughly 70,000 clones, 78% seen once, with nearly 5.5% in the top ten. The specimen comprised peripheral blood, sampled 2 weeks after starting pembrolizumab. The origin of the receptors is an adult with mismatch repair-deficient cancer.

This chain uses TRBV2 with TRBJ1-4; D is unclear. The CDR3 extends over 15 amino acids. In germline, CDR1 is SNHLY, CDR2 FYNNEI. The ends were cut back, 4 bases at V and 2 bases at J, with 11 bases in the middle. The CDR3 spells CASSGQGLTNEKLFF. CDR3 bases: TGTGCCAGCAGTGGGCAAGGGCTGACTAATGAAAAACTGTTTTTT.

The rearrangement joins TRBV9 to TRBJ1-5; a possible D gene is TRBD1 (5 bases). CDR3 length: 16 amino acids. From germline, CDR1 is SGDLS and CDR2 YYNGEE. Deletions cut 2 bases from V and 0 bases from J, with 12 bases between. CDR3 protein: CASSVGGGDSNQPQHF. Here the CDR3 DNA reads TGTGCCAGCAGCGTGGGTGGGGGGGATAGCAATCAGCCCCAGCATTTT. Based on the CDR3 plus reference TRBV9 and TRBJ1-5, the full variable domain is DSGVTQTPKHLITATGQRVTLRCSPRSGDLSVYWYQQSLDQGLQFLIQYYNGEERAKGNILERFSAQQFPDLHSELNLSSLELGDSALYFCASSVGGGDSNQPQHFGDGTRLSIL.

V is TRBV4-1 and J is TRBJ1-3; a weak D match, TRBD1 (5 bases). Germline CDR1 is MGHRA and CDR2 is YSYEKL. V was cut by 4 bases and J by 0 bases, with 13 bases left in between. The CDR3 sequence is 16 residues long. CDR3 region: CASSPPGTNSGNTIYF. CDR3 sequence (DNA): TGCGCCAGCAGCCCTCCCGGGACTAACTCTGGAAACACCATATATTTT.

CDR3 sequence (DNA): TGTGCCAGCAGCGGGCGGACAGGGGATTTACTGAACACCGGGGAGCTGTTTTTT. Protein product: CASSGRTGDLLNTGELFF. This rearrangement joins TRBV5-5 to TRBJ2-2, with 9 bases matching TRBD1. This CDR3 is built from 18 residues. In germline, CDR1 is SGHKS, CDR2 YYEKEE (reference sequence). V gave up 4 bases and J gave up 1 base; unmatched junction bases: 11.